The 17 T cell receptor beta chains listed next were all sequenced from one sample in a study of immune evolution from preneoplasia to lung adenocarcinoma. Using immunoSEQ multiplex PCR, the repertoire was profiled, and TCRdb retains in-frame clones only, with some absent. The table lists around 3,800 clones, roughly 80% of them singletons. The sample was FFPE minimally invasive lung adenocarcinoma tissue. The origin of the receptors is a person between 55 and 80 years old with lung adenocarcinoma.

The gene calls are TRBV4-3 and TRBJ1-3; TRBD1 might be the D (5 bases). The CDR3 extends over 15 amino acids. V lost 4 bases, J lost 0 bases, and 10 bases lay in between. The germline V gene encodes CDR1 LGHNA and CDR2 YSLEER. This CDR3 reads CASSPGLSSGNTIYF. The CDR3 nucleotides are TGCGCCAGCAGCCCGGGACTCAGCTCTGGAAACACCATATATTTT.

V gene TRBV2 combines with J gene TRBJ1-1; 8 bases agree with TRBD1. With V trimmed by 7 bases and J by 5 bases, 15 bases remained unmatched. Germline V lookup: CDR1 SNHLY, CDR2 FYNNEI. This CDR3 is built from 16 residues. The CDR3 sequence is CASKKSAGGKNTEAFF. The CDR3 DNA reads TGTGCCAGCAAGAAGTCAGCAGGGGGCAAGAATACTGAAGCTTTCTTT.

The rearrangement uses TRBV9 and TRBJ2-1; 8 bases agree with TRBD2. V gave up 0 bases and J gave up 8 bases; unmatched junction bases: 7. Germline V gene data show CDR1 as SGDLS and CDR2 as YYNGEE. CDR3 length equals 15 residues. The DNA of the CDR3 is TGTGCCAGCAGCGTAGGCGGGACTAGGGGCCATGAGCAGTTCTTC. Protein: CASSVGGTRGHEQFF. Drawing the rest from reference TRBV9 and TRBJ2-1, the complete variable domain is DSGVTQTPKHLITATGQRVTLRCSPRSGDLSVYWYQQSLDQGLQFLIQYYNGEERAKGNILERFSAQQFPDLHSELNLSSLELGDSALYFCASSVGGTRGHEQFFGPGTRLTVL.

V usage is TRBV5-4 and J usage is TRBJ2-2; D is possibly TRBD1 (5 bases). Germline CDR1 SGHNT, CDR2 YYREEE (reference sequence). CDR3 length equals 14 residues. Trimming cost V 5 bases and J 4 bases, with 12 bases left between them. The CDR3 region has the DNA TGTGCCAGCAGACCAGACAGTGCCACCGGGGAGCTGTTTTTT. Its translation is CASRPDSATGELFF.

This chain connects TRBV11-3 to TRBJ2-3; a possible D gene is TRBD2 (5 bases). CDR3 length: 13 amino acids. V was trimmed by 6 bases and J by 3 bases, leaving 10 bases between them. CDR1 and CDR2 from the germline V gene are SGHNT and YENEEA. The CDR3 loop reads CASRERGTDTQYF. CDR3 DNA: TGTGCCAGCAGGGAGCGAGGGACAGATACGCAGTATTTT.

This clone was picked up one time. The rearrangement links TRBV9 to TRBJ1-2; D remains ambiguous. Per germline, CDR1 SGDLS and CDR2 YYNGEE. CDR3 length: 14 residues. Trimming shortened V by 3 bases and J by 2 bases, and 11 bases separated the two germline ends. CDR3 bases: TGTGCCAGCAGCGCCAGTTACTGGAACTATGGCTACACCTTC. Translated, it gives CASSASYWNYGYTF.

This clone has more than one count but fewer than ten. The chain is built from TRBV5-8 and TRBJ2-3; 8 positions agree with TRBD2. Per germline, CDR1 SGHTS and CDR2 YDEGEE. CDR3 size: 15 residues. V gave up 6 bases and J gave up 4 bases; unmatched junction bases: 10. The CDR3 nucleotides are TGTGCCAGCAACTTCCCGGGGGGGGGTCCAGATACGCAGTATTTT. It is translated as CASNFPGGGPDTQYF.

This chain connects TRBV9 to TRBJ1-5, with no clear D. The germline V and J ends were trimmed by 5 bases and 2 bases, with 11 bases remaining between them. Germline V gene data show CDR1 as SGDLS and CDR2 as YYNGEE. This CDR3 contains 14 residues. In DNA form, the CDR3 reads TGTGCCAGCAGGGAGGAGGGCGGCAATCAGCCCCAGCATTTT. The encoded protein is CASREEGGNQPQHF.

V and J are TRBV14 and TRBJ2-7; D possibly corresponds to TRBD1 (5 bases). There are 13 residues in the CDR3. Trimming took 4 bases from V and 0 from J, leaving 7 bases between them. Germline CDR1 is SGHDN and CDR2 is FVKESK. CDR3 loop: CASSPGHSYEQYF. Here the CDR3 DNA reads TGTGCCAGCAGCCCCGGACACTCCTACGAGCAGTACTTC.

V gene TRBV27 combines with J gene TRBJ2-5; possible D gene TRBD2, 5 bases. The CDR3 is 13 amino acids. The V end was cut by 2 bases, the J end by 4 bases, with 8 bases between. CDR1 and CDR2 from the germline V gene are MNHEY and SMNVEV (reference sequence). The CDR3 nucleotides are TGTGCCAGCAGTTTAGCCGGGGTAGAGACCCAGTACTTC. Residues: CASSLAGVETQYF.

The chain uses TRBV7-9 and TRBJ2-2; weak D call: TRBD1 (6 bases). The CDR3 totals 14 residues. CDR1 and CDR2 (germline): SEHNR, FQNEAQ (reference sequence). Trimming left V 5 bases short and J 7 bases short, with 14 bases between. The CDR3 DNA reads as TGTGCCAGCAGCCCGCAACAGGGTTTCGGGGAGCTGTTTTTT. It encodes CASSPQQGFGELFF.

The chain carries TRBV25-1 and TRBJ2-2; maybe TRBD1 (6 bases). The CDR3 consists of 14 residues. Trimming removed 8 bases at V and 3 bases at J, with 13 bases between. CDR1 and CDR2 from the germline V gene are MGHDK and SYGVNS. The CDR3 DNA is TGTGCCAGCGCAGGGGAGACGGACACCGGGGAGCTGTTTTTT. It yields the protein CASAGETDTGELFF.

On this clone itself: The same CDR3 arises from other DNA sequences in this sample as well. The V call is TRBV6-6, the J call TRBJ2-7; 10 bases map to TRBD2. This CDR3 spans 16 amino acids. V lost 6 bases and J lost 0; bases outside the gene matches: 8. The germline V gene has CDR1 MNHNY and CDR2 SVGAGI (reference sequence). CDR3 amino acids: CASRNLAGVSSYEQYF. CDR3 sequence (DNA): TGTGCCAGCAGGAACCTAGCGGGGGTAAGCTCCTACGAGCAGTACTTC.

This chain uses TRBV18 with TRBJ1-2; the D is unclear. The CDR3 runs 15 residues. V gave up 0 bases and J gave up 4 bases, with 12 bases separating them. Germline CDR1 reads KGHSH; CDR2 reads LQKENI. The CDR3 is CASSPPEPGSYGYTF. Here the CDR3 DNA reads TGTGCCAGCTCACCACCGGAACCGGGGAGCTATGGCTACACCTTC.

The rearrangement joins TRBV10-2 to TRBJ2-2; D unresolved. The CDR3 is made up of 13 amino acids. V lost 6 bases, J lost 0 bases, and 5 bases lay in between. The germline CDR1 and CDR2 sequences are WSHSY and SAAADI. The CDR3 nucleotides are TGCGCCAGCAGGGCGTCGAACACCGGGGAGCTGTTTTTT. Its translation is CASRASNTGELFF.

This chain links TRBV5-4 with TRBJ1-1; possibly TRBD1 for D (5 bases). This CDR3 is 12 amino acids long. The germline V and J ends were trimmed by 10 bases and 1 base, with 11 bases remaining between them. Per the germline V gene, CDR1 is SGHNT and CDR2 is YYREEE (reference sequence). CDR3 DNA: TGTGCCGGGGGGGGTCCGAACACTGAAGCTTTCTTT. This gives the protein CAGGGPNTEAFF.

The rearrangement uses TRBV6-1 and TRBJ1-6; D may be TRBD1 (5 bases). The V and J ends lost 8 bases and 7 bases respectively, with 15 bases between them. CDR3 size: 14 residues. Germline lookup yields CDR1 MNHNS and CDR2 SASEGT. Here the CDR3 DNA reads TGTGCCAGCGGGATAGGCGGACAAAATTCACCCCTCCACTTT. Translation gives CASGIGGQNSPLHF.